This T cell receptor beta chain was sequenced in a study of T cells in Graves' hyperthyroidism and ophthalmopathy. Study outcomes and limitations: From stable hyperthyroidism, ophthalmopathy was separated by a 13 V-J model. In the blood, most expanded thyroid clonotypes above 0.001 appeared as well.

Template material for amplifying TCR beta CDR3 regions consisted of RNA transcripts. A set of HTBI primers served as the primers for a first-round RT-PCR of the TCR CDR3. TCRdb passed the multiplex PCR reads through MiXCR, listing each CDR3 protein once. The sample contains 500,000 to 800,000 distinct CDR3 sequences, roughly 45% of which appear only once. Exclusions: uncontrolled infection, other autoimmune disease, pregnancy, lactation. The CDR3 sequence is 15 residues long. Trimming took 4 bases from V and 6 from J; bases not matched to a gene: 7. Germline V CDR1 and CDR2: MGHDK, SYGVNS. As concerns this clonotype: What it binds is unknown. A read error is possible here, since a much larger clone lies one base away.

This chain uses TRBV25-1 with TRBJ1-5; TRBD1 aligns across 9 bases. The sequence was obtained from an adult man with Graves' disease, either hyperthyroidism or ophthalmopathy (not recorded which). Sequencing input: peripheral blood or thyroid tissue (not recorded which). CDR3 nucleotides: TGTGCCAGCAGTGGAACAGGGGGCGTACGTCAGCCCCAGCATTTT. Protein: CASSGTGGVRQPQHF.